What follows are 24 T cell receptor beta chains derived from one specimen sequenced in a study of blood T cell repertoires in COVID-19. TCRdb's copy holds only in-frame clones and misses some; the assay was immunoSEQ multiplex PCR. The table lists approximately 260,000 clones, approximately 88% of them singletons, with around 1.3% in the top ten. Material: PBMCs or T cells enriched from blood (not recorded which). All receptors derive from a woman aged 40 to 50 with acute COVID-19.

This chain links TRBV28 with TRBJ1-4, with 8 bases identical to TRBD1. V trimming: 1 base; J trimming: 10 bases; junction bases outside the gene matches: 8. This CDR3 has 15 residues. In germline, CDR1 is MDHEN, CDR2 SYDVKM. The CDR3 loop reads CASSLSPGGGGKLFF. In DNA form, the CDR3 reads TGTGCCAGCAGTTTATCCCCAGGGGGCGGAGGAAAACTGTTTTTT.

CDR3 loop: CASNSRGTGNTIYF. As DNA, the CDR3 is TGTGCCAGCAACTCTCGGGGTACTGGAAACACCATATATTTT. This sequence joins TRBV28 and TRBJ1-3, with D hard to call. Germline CDR1 and CDR2: MDHEN and SYDVKM. CDR3 size: 14 residues. V lost 7 bases and J lost 2, with 12 bases in between.

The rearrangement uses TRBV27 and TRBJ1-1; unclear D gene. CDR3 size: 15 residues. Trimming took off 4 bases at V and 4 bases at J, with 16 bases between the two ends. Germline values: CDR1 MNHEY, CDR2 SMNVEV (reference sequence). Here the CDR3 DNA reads TGTGCCAGCAGTTCACTTAGAAGACGGGGCACTGAAGCTTTCTTT. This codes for CASSSLRRRGTEAFF.

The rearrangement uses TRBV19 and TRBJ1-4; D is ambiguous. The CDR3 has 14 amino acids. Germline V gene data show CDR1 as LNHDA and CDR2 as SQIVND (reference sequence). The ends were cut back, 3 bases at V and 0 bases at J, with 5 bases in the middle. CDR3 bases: TGTGCCAGTAGTATCACTGCAACTAATGAAAAACTGTTTTTT. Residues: CASSITATNEKLFF.

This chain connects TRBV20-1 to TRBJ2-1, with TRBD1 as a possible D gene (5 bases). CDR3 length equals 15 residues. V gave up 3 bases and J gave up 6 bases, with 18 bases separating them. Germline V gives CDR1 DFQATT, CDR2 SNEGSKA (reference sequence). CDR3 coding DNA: TGCAGTGCTAGTTGGACGAATAGGGGCTTCAATGAGCAGTTCTTC. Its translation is CSASWTNRGFNEQFF.

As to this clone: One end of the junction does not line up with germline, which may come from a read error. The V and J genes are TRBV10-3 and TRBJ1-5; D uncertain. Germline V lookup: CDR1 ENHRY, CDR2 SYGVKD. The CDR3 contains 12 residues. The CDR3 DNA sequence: TGTGCCATCAGTGATAGCGATCAGCCCCAGCATTTT. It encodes CAISDSDQPQHF.

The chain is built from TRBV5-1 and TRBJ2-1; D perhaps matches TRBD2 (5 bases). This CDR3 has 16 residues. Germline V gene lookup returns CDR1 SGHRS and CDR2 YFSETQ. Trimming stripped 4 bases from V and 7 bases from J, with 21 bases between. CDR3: CASSRDRLSMSNEQFF. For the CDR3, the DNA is TGCGCCAGCAGCCGTGACCGACTAAGTATGTCGAATGAGCAGTTCTTC.

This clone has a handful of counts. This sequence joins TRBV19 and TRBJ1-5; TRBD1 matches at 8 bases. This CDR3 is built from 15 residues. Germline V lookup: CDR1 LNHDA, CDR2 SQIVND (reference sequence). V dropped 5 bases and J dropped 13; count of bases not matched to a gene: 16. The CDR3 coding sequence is TGTGCCAGTAGTCCGGACAGGGCTGGACGAAATCCACAGCATTTT. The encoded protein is CASSPDRAGRNPQHF.

CDR3 DNA: TGTGCCAGCAGCCAATGGAATTCGGCAGGGGTCCCCTACGAGCAGTACGTC. This encodes CASSQWNSAGVPYEQYV. V is TRBV16 and J is TRBJ2-7; D perhaps matches TRBD1 (6 bases). The CDR3 is 17 residues long. The germline V gene has CDR1 KGHSY and CDR2 FQNENV. Trimming left V 1 base short and J 2 bases short, with 18 bases between.

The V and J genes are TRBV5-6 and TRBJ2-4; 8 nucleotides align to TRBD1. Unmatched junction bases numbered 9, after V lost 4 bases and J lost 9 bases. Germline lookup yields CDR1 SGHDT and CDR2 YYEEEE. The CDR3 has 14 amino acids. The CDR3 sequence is CASSQFDRGGIQYF. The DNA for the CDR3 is TGTGCCAGCAGCCAGTTCGACAGGGGTGGCATTCAGTACTTC.

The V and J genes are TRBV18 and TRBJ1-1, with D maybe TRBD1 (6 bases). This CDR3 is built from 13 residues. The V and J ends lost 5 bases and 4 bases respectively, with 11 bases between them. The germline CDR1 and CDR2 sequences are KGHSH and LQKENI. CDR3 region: CASSATGTTEAFF. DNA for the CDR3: TGTGCCAGCTCAGCAACAGGGACCACTGAAGCTTTCTTT.

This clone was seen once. As DNA, the CDR3 is TGTGCCTGGTCTGCGGGGCCTGGAAACACCATATATTTT. Encoded protein: CAWSAGPGNTIYF. The chain has TRBV30 and TRBJ1-3; tentative D call: TRBD1 (5 bases). The germline CDR1 and CDR2 sequences are GTSNPN and SVGIG (reference sequence). With 5 bases removed from V and 2 bases from J, the gap between germline ends came to 10 bases. The CDR3 has 13 residues.

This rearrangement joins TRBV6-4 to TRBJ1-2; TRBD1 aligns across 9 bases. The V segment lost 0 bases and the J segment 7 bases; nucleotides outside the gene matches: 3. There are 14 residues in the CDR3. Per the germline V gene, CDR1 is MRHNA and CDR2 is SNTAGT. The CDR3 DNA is TGTGCCAGCAGTGACTCGAGACAGGGGGTTGGCTACACCTTC. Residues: CASSDSRQGVGYTF.

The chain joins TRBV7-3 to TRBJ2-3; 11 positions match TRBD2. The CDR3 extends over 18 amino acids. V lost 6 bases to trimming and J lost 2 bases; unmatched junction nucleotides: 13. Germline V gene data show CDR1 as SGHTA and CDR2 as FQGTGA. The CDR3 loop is CASSLPGLAEEITDTQYF. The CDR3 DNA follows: TGTGCCAGCAGTTTACCGGGACTAGCGGAAGAAATCACAGATACGCAGTATTTT.

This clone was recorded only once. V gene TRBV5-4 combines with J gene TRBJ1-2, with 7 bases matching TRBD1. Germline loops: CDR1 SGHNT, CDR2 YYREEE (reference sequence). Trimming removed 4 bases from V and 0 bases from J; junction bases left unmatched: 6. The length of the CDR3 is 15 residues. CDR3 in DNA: TGTGCCAGCAGCGCCACAGGGGCCGCTAACTATGGCTACACCTTC. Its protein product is CASSATGAANYGYTF.

The CDR3 region has the DNA TGTGCCAGCAGCTTAATGGGCGTGAACACTGAAGCTTTCTTT. Residues: CASSLMGVNTEAFF. V and J are TRBV13 and TRBJ1-1; D ambiguous. V lost 2 bases, J lost 0 bases, and 7 bases lay in between. Germline values: CDR1 PRHDT, CDR2 FYEKMQ (reference sequence). This CDR3 comprises 14 residues.

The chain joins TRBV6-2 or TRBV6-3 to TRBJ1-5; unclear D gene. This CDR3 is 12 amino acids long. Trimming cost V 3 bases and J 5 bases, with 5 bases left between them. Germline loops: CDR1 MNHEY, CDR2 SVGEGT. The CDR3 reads CASSYRDQPQHF. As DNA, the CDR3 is TGTGCCAGCAGTTATCGGGATCAGCCCCAGCATTTT.

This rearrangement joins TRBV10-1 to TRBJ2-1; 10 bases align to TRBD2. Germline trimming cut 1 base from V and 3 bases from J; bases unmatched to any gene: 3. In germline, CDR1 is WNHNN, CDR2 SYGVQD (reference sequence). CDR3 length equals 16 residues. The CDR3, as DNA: TGCGCCAGCAGTGAGTACCGGACTAGCGGCTACAATGAGCAGTTCTTC. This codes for CASSEYRTSGYNEQFF.

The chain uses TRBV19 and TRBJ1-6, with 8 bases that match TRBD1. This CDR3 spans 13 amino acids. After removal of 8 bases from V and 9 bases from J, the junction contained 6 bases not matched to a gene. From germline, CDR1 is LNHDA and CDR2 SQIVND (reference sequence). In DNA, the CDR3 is TGTGCCAGTCGAGGACAGGGAAGTTCACCCCTCCACTTT. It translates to CASRGQGSSPLHF.

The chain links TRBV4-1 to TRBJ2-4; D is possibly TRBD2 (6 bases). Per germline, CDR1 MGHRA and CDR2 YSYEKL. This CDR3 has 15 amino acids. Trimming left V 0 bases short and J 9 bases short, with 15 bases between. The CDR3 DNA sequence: TGCGCCAGCAGCCAAGAAGGACTATTGAGGGGCATTCAGTACTTC. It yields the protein CASSQEGLLRGIQYF.

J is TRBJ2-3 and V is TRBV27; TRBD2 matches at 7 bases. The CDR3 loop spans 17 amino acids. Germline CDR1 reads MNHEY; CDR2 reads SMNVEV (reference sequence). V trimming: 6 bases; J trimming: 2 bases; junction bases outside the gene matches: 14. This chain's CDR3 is CASSRIRSGTYTDTQYF. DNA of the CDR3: TGTGCCAGCAGCCGAATAAGAAGCGGGACCTACACAGATACGCAGTATTTT.

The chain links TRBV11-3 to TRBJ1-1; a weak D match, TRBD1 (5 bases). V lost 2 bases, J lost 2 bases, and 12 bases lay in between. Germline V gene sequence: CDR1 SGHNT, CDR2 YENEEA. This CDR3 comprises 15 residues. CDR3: CASSLFDSVNTEAFF. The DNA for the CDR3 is TGTGCCAGCAGCTTATTCGACAGCGTAAACACTGAAGCTTTCTTT.

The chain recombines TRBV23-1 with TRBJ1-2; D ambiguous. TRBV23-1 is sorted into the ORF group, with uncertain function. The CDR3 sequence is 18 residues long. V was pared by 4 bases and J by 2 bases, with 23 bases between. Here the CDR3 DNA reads TGCGCCAGCAGTCCCCTTGGAGTTCTCGCCAATAGAAACTATGGCTACACCTTC. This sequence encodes CASSPLGVLANRNYGYTF.

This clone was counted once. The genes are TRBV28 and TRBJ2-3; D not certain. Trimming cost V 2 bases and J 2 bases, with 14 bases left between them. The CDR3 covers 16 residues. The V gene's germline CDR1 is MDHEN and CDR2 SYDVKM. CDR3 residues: CASSLSYLESTDTQYF. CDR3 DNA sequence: TGTGCCAGCAGTTTAAGCTATTTAGAATCCACAGATACGCAGTATTTT. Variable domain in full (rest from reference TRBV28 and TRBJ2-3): DVKVTQSSRYLVKRTGEKVFLECVQDMDHENMFWYRQDPGLGLRLIYFSYDVKMKEKGDIPEGYSVSREKKERFSLILESASTNQTSMYLCASSLSYLESTDTQYFGPGTRLTVL.